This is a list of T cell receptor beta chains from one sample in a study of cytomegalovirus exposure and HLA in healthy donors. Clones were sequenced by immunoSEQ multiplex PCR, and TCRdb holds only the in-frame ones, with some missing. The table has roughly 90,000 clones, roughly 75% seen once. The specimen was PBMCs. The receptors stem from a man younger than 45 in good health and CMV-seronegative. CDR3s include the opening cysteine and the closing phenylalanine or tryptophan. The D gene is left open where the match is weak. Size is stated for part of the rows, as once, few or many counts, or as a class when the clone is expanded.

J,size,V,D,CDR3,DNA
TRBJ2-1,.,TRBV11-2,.,CASSLGRTTTYNEQFF,TGTGCCAGCAGCTTAGGTAGGACAACAACCTACAATGAGCAGTTCTTC
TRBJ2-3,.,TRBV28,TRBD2,CASSLGLAGEDTQYF,TGTGCCAGCAGCCTGGGACTAGCGGGGGAGGATACGCAGTATTTT
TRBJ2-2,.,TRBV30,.,CACPKTTVNTGELFF,TGTGCCTGTCCGAAAACGACAGTAAACACCGGGGAGCTGTTTTTT
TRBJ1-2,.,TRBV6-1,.,CASSVGTPTYSSGYTF,TGTGCCAGCAGTGTGGGGACACCCACCTATTCGAGTGGCTACACCTTC
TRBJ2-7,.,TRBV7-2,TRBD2,CASSYRTSVAYEQYF,TGTGCCAGCAGCTACCGGACTAGCGTGGCCTACGAGCAGTACTTC
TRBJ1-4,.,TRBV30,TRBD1,CAWRGDRGSWSEKLFF,TGTGCCTGGAGAGGGGACAGGGGGAGTTGGTCTGAAAAACTGTTTTTT
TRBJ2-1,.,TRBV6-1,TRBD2,CASSAAGLADYNEQFF,TGTGCCAGCAGTGCAGCGGGACTAGCGGATTACAATGAGCAGTTCTTC
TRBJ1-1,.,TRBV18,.,CASSIGRGGNTEAFF,TGTGCCAGCTCGATCGGACGAGGGGGGAACACTGAAGCTTTCTTT
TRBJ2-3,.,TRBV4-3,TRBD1,CASSPTPGQGALDTQYF,TGCGCCAGCAGTCCCACACCGGGACAGGGGGCTTTAGATACGCAGTATTTT
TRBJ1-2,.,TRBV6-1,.,CASSEVDSRYGYTF,TGTGCCAGCAGTGAAGTAGACAGCCGATATGGCTACACCTTC
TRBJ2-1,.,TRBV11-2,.,CASSSFNEQFF,TGTGCCAGCAGCTCTTTCAATGAGCAGTTCTTC
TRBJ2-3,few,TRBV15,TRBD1,CATSRDGGTGTDTQYF,TGTGCCACCAGCAGAGATGGTGGGACAGGAACAGATACGCAGTATTTT
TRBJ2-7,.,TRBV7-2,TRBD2,CASSLTTSGRAGEQYF,TGTGCCAGCAGCTTAACTACTAGCGGGAGGGCCGGCGAGCAGTACTTC
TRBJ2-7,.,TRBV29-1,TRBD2,CSVEVGGGEQYF,TGCAGCGTTGAAGTGGGGGGGGGCGAGCAGTACTTC